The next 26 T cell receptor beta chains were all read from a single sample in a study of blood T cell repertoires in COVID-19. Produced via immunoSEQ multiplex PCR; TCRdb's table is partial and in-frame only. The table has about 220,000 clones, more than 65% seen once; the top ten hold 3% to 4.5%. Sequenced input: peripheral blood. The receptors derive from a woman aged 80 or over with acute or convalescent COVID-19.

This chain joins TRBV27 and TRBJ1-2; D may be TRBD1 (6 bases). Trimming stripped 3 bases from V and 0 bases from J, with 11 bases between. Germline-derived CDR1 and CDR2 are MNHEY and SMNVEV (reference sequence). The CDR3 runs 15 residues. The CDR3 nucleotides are TGTGCCAGCAGTTTGACAGGCCGAGCTAACTATGGCTACACCTTC. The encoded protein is CASSLTGRANYGYTF.

CDR3 in DNA: TGTGCCAGCAGCGAGTACAACAGGGAAGCTAACTATGGCTACACCTTC. It translates to CASSEYNREANYGYTF. V and J are TRBV5-4 and TRBJ1-2, with D possibly matching TRBD1 (6 bases). CDR1 is SGHNT, CDR2 YYREEE, per germline (reference sequence). V was trimmed by 4 bases and J by 0 bases, leaving 16 bases between them. This CDR3 comprises 16 residues.

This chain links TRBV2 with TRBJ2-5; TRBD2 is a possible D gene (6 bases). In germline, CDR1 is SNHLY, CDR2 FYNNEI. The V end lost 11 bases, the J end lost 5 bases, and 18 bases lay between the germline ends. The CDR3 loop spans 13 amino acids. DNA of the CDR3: TGTGCCGGGGGACTCGGATTTCCGGAGACCCAGTACTTC. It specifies CAGGLGFPETQYF.

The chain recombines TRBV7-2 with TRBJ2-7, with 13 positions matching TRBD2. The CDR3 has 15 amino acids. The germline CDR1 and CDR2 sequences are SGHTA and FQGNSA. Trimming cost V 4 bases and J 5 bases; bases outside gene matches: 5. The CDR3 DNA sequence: TGTGCCAGCAGCTACCGGACTAGCGGGGGCCACGAGCAGTACTTC. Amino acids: CASSYRTSGGHEQYF.

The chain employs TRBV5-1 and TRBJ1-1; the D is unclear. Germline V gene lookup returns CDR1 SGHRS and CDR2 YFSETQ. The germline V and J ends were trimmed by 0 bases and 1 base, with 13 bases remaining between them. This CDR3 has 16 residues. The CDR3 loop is CASSLADTIQNTEAFF. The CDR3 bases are TGCGCCAGCAGCTTGGCCGATACTATACAGAACACTGAAGCTTTCTTT.

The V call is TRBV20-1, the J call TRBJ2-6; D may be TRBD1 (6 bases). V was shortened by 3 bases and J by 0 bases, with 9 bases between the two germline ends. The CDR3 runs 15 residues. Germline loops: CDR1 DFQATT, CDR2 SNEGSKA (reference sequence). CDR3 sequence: CSASLQGSGANVLTF. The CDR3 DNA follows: TGCAGTGCTAGTTTACAGGGCTCTGGGGCCAACGTCCTGACTTTC.

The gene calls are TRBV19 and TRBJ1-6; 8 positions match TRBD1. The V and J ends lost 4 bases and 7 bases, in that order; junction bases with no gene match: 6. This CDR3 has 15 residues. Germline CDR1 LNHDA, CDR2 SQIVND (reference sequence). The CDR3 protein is CASSTGTGVNSPLHF. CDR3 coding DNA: TGTGCCAGTAGTACCGGGACAGGCGTAAATTCACCCCTCCACTTT.

Written as DNA, the CDR3 is TGTGCCAGCAGTGTAGGGGAAAGGACTGAAGCTTTCTTT. As protein: CASSVGERTEAFF. The rearrangement joins TRBV7-3 to TRBJ1-1; a weak D match, TRBD1 (5 bases). The CDR3 is made up of 13 amino acids. Germline lookup yields CDR1 SGHTA and CDR2 FQGTGA. The V end was cut by 6 bases, the J end by 5 bases, with 13 bases between.

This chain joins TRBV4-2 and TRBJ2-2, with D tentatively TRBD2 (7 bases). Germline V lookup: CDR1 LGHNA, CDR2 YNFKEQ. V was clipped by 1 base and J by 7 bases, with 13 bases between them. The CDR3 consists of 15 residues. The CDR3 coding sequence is TGTGCCAGCAGCCAAGCTGGCGGGGGCAGCGGGGAGCTGTTTTTT. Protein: CASSQAGGGSGELFF.

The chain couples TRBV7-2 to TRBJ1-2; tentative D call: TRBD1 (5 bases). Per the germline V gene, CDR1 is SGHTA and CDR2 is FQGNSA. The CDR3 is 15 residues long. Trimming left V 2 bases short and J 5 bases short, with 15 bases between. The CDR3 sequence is CASSLNGQGLYGYTF. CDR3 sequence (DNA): TGTGCCAGCAGCTTAAACGGGCAGGGACTATATGGCTACACCTTC.

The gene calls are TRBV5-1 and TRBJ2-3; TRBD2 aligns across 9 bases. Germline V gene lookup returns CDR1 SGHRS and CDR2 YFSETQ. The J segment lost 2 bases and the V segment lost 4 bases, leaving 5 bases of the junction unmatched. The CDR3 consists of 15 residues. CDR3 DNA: TGCGCCAGCAGCCCTAGCGGGGCGAACACAGATACGCAGTATTTT. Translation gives CASSPSGANTDTQYF.

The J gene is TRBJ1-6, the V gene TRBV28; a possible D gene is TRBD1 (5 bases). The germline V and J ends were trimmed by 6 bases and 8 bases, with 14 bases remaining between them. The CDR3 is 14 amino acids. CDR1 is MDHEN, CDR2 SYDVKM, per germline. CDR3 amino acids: CASRQRQPHSPLHF. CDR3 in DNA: TGTGCCAGCAGGCAACGACAGCCCCATTCACCCCTCCACTTT.

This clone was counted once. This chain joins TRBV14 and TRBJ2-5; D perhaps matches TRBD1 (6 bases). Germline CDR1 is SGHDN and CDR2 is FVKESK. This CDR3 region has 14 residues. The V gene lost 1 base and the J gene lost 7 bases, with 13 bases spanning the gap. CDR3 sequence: CASSQAAGARTQYF. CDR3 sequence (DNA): TGTGCCAGCAGCCAAGCAGCAGGGGCCCGGACCCAGTACTTC.

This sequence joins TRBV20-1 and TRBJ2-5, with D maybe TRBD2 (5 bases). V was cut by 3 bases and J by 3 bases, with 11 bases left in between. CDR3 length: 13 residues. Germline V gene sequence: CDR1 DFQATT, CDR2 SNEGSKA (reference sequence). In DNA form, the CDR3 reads TGCAGTGCTAGTGTCGGGGTGGAAGAGACCCAGTACTTC. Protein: CSASVGVEETQYF.

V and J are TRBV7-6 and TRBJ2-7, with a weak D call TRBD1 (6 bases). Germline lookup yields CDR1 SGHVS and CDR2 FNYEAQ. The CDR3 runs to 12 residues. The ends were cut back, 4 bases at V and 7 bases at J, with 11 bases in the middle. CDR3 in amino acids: CASSYQGGEQYF. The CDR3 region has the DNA TGTGCCAGCAGCTACCAAGGGGGAGAGCAGTACTTC.

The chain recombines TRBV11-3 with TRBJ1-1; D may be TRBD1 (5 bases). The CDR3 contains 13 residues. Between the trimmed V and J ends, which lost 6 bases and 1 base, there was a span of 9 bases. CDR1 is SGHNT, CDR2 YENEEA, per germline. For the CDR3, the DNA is TGTGCCAGCAGGCGCAGGGAGAACACTGAAGCTTTCTTT. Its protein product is CASRRRENTEAFF. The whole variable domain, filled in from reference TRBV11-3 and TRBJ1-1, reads EAGVVQSPRYKIIEKKQPVAFWCNPISGHNTLYWYLQNLGQGPELLIRYENEEAVDDSQLPKDRFSAERLKGVDSTLKIQPAELGDSAVYLCASRRRENTEAFFGQGTRLTVV.

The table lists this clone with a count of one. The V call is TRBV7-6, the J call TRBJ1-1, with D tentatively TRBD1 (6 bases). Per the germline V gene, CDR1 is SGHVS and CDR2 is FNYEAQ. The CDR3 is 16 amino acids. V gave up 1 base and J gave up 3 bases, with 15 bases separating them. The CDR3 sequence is CASSLVGRGSYTEAFF. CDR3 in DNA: TGTGCCAGCAGCTTAGTGGGCAGGGGCTCCTACACTGAAGCTTTCTTT.

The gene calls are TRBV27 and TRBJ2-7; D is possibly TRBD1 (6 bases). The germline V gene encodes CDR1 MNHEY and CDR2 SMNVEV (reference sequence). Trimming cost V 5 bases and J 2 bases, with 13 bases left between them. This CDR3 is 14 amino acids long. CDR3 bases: TGTGCCAGCAGTCCATCGACAGGACCCTACGAGCAGTACTTC. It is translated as CASSPSTGPYEQYF.

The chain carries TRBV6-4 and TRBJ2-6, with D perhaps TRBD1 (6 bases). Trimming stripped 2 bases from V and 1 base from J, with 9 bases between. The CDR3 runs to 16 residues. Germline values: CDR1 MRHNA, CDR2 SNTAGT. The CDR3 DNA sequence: TGTGCCAGCAGTGACAAGGGGGAGTCTGGGGCCAACGTCCTGACTTTC. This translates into CASSDKGESGANVLTF.

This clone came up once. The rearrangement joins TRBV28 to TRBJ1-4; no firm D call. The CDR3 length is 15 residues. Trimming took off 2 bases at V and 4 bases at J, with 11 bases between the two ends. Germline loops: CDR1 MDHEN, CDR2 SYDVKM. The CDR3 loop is CASSLPLQDNEKLFF. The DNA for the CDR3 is TGTGCCAGCAGTTTACCCTTACAAGATAATGAAAAACTGTTTTTT.

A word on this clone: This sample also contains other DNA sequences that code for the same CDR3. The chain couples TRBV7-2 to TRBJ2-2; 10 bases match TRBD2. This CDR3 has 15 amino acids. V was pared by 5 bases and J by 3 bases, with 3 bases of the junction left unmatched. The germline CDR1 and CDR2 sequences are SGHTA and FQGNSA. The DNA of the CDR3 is TGTGCCAGCAGCCTCAGCGGGGGGGACACCGGGGAGCTGTTTTTT. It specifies CASSLSGGDTGELFF.

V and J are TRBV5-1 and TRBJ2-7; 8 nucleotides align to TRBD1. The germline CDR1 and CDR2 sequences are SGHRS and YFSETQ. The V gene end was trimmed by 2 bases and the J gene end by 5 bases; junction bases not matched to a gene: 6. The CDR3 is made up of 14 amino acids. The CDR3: CASSLGPGGDEQYF. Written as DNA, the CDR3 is TGCGCCAGCAGCTTAGGCCCAGGGGGCGACGAGCAGTACTTC. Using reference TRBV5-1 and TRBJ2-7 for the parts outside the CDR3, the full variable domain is KAGVTQTPRYLIKTRGQQVTLSCSPISGHRSVSWYQQTPGQGLQFLFEYFSETQRNKGNFPGRFSGRQFSNSRSEMNVSTLELGDSALYLCASSLGPGGDEQYFGPGTRLTVT.

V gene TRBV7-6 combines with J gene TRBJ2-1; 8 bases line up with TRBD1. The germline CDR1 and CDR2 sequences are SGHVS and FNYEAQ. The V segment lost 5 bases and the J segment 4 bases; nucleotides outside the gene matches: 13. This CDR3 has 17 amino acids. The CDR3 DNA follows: TGTGCCAGCAGCCCGGTCCCCACAGGGGGAAAATACAATGAGCAGTTCTTC. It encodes CASSPVPTGGKYNEQFF.

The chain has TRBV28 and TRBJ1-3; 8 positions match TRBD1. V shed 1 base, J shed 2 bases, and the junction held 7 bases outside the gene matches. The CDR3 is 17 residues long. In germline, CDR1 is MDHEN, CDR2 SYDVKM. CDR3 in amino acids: CASSLLSGRGPGNTIYF. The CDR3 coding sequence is TGTGCCAGCAGTTTATTATCCGGCAGGGGGCCTGGAAACACCATATATTTT. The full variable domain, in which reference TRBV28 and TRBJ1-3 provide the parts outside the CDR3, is DVKVTQSSRYLVKRTGEKVFLECVQDMDHENMFWYRQDPGLGLRLIYFSYDVKMKEKGDIPEGYSVSREKKERFSLILESASTNQTSMYLCASSLLSGRGPGNTIYFGEGSWLTVV.

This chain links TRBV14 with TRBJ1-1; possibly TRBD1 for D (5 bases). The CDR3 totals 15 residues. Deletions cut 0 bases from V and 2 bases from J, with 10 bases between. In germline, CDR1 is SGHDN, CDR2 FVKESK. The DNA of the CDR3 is TGTGCCAGCAGCCAAGATCCGACAGCTAACACTGAAGCTTTCTTT. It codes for CASSQDPTANTEAFF.

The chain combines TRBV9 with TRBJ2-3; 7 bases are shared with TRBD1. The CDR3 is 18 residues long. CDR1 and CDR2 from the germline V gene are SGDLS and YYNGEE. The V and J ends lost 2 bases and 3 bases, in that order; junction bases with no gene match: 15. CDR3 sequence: CASSVDINSGTETDTQYF. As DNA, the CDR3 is TGTGCCAGCAGCGTGGATATAAATTCCGGGACAGAGACAGATACGCAGTATTTT.